This is a list of T cell receptor beta chains from one sample in a study of blood T cell repertoires in COVID-19. The table came from immunoSEQ multiplex PCR; TCRdb's copy has only in-frame clones and leaves some out. The sample lists 250,000 to 300,000 clones, 70% to 90% occurring once. Specimen: PBMCs or T cells enriched from blood (not recorded which). The receptors come from a woman between 50 and 59 years old who had been exposed to COVID-19. CDR3s include the opening cysteine and the closing phenylalanine or tryptophan. D genes are given only for firm matches. Clone size appears in some rows only: once, few, many, or a class for an expanded clone.

17,TRBJ1-5,TRBV6-1,.,.,CASSEAHAGVNNQPQHF,TGTGCCAGCAGTGAAGCTCACGCAGGGGTCAACAATCAGCCCCAGCATTTT
13,TRBJ2-6,TRBV7-9,.,.,CASGNSGANVLTF,TGTGCCAGCGGCAACTCTGGGGCCAACGTCCTGACTTTC
16,TRBJ1-1,TRBV14,TRBD1,.,CASSHYRGNINTEAFF,TGTGCCAGCAGCCATTACAGGGGGAATATTAACACTGAAGCTTTCTTT
15,TRBJ2-3,TRBV3-1/TRBV3-2,.,.,CASSPGHLGTDTQYF,TGTGCCAGCAGCCCGGGACACCTAGGTACAGATACGCAGTATTTT
12,TRBJ2-7,TRBV2,.,.,CASREGAYEQYF,TGTGCCAGCAGGGAAGGAGCCTACGAGCAGTACTTC
14,TRBJ1-1,TRBV6-4,.,once,CASSDSNRATEAFF,TGTGCCAGCAGTGACTCGAACAGGGCAACTGAAGCTTTCTTT
14,TRBJ2-1,TRBV11-2,.,.,CASSLADTYNEQFF,TGTGCCAGCAGCCTAGCTGACACTTACAATGAGCAGTTCTTC
16,TRBJ1-1,TRBV7-9,TRBD1,.,CASSIGQVGLATEAFF,TGTGCCAGCAGCATCGGACAGGTGGGATTGGCGACTGAAGCTTTCTTT
14,TRBJ2-3,TRBV25-1,TRBD1,once,CASSGQGYTDTQYF,TGTGCCAGCAGTGGACAGGGATACACAGATACGCAGTATTTT
14,TRBJ1-4,TRBV18,TRBD1,.,CASSSGGTNEKLFF,TGTGCCAGCTCATCAGGGGGGACTAATGAAAAACTGTTTTTT
14,TRBJ1-6,TRBV5-5,.,.,CASSLVTGHSPLHF,TGTGCCAGCAGCTTGGTGACAGGTCATTCACCCCTCCACTTT
14,TRBJ1-2,TRBV7-9,.,.,CASSTQGLNYGYTF,TGTGCCAGCAGCACTCAGGGGTTAAACTATGGCTACACCTTC
15,TRBJ1-2,TRBV2,TRBD1,.,CASRPQGREGYGYTF,TGTGCCAGCAGACCACAGGGGAGAGAGGGCTATGGCTACACCTTC